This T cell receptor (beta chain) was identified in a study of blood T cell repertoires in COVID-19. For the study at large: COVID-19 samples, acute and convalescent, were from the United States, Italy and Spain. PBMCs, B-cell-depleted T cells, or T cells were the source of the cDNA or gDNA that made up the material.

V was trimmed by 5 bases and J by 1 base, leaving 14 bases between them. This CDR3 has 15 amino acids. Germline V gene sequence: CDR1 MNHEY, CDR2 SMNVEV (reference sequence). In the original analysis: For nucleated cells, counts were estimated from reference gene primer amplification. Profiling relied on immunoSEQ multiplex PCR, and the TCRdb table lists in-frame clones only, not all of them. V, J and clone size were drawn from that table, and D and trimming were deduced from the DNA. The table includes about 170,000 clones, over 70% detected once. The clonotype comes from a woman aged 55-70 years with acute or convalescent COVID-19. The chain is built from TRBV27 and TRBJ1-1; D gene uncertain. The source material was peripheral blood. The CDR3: CASSPRTLPNTEAFF. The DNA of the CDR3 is TGTGCCAGCAGTCCTCGGACTCTCCCGAACACTGAAGCTTTCTTT.